The 22 T cell receptor beta chains below were found in one sample sequenced in a study of blood T cell repertoires in COVID-19. The repertoire was sequenced with immunoSEQ multiplex PCR; TCRdb's copy has only in-frame clones and lacks some. The table has around 250,000 clones, around 93% seen once. Material for sequencing was PBMCs or T cells enriched from blood (not recorded which). The receptor set was obtained from a man aged 35-49 years who had been exposed to COVID-19.

V gene TRBV6-5 combines with J gene TRBJ2-3; D is possibly TRBD1 (6 bases). The germline gives CDR1 MNHEY, CDR2 SVGAGI. Trimming took 4 bases from V and 6 from J, leaving 20 bases between them. CDR3 length equals 16 residues. The CDR3 protein is CASSSSGTLNSDTQYF. The CDR3 nucleotides are TGTGCCAGCAGTTCCTCCGGGACATTGAATTCGGATACGCAGTATTTT.

Only one count was recorded for this clone. J is TRBJ2-7 and V is TRBV28; D uncertain. Trimming removed 6 bases from V and 3 bases from J, with 6 bases in between. Per germline, CDR1 MDHEN and CDR2 SYDVKM. This CDR3 region has 11 residues. CDR3 residues: CASSLGYEQYF. The CDR3 coding sequence is TGTGCCAGCAGCCTCGGCTACGAGCAGTACTTC. Together with reference TRBV28 and TRBJ2-7, the CDR3 gives the full variable domain: DVKVTQSSRYLVKRTGEKVFLECVQDMDHENMFWYRQDPGLGLRLIYFSYDVKMKEKGDIPEGYSVSREKKERFSLILESASTNQTSMYLCASSLGYEQYFGPGTRLTVT.

The genes are TRBV15 and TRBJ2-7; possibly TRBD2 for D (5 bases). From germline, CDR1 is LNHNV and CDR2 YYDKDF (reference sequence). Trimming stripped 0 bases from V and 5 bases from J, with 14 bases between. The CDR3 is 15 residues long. CDR3 in amino acids: CATSRDRDSLNEQYF. In DNA, the CDR3 is TGTGCCACCAGCAGAGACCGGGATTCACTCAACGAGCAGTACTTC.

This clone was picked up a small number of times. The rearrangement joins TRBV4-2 to TRBJ2-2; the match to TRBD2 covers 11 bases. The CDR3 spans 16 residues. CDR1 and CDR2 (germline): LGHNA, YNFKEQ. The J segment lost 2 bases and the V segment lost 4 bases, leaving 3 bases of the junction unmatched. The CDR3 reads CASSLGTSGNTGELFF. The CDR3, as DNA: TGTGCCAGCAGCCTGGGGACTAGCGGAAACACCGGGGAGCTGTTTTTT.

J is TRBJ1-1 and V is TRBV19; D remains unclear. The CDR3 is 15 residues long. The V and J ends lost 1 base and 0 bases respectively, with 9 bases between them. Germline assignment: CDR1 LNHDA and CDR2 SQIVND (reference sequence). The CDR3 here is CASSIVGYMNTEAFF. The CDR3 bases are TGTGCCAGTAGTATAGTGGGCTATATGAACACTGAAGCTTTCTTT.

The gene calls are TRBV19 and TRBJ1-1; unclear D gene. The germline gives CDR1 LNHDA, CDR2 SQIVND (reference sequence). Between the trimmed V and J ends, which lost 7 bases and 0 bases, there was a span of 15 bases. The CDR3 runs 15 residues. This CDR3 is CASTSMADLNTEAFF. In DNA, the CDR3 is TGTGCCAGTACCTCAATGGCGGATTTGAACACTGAAGCTTTCTTT.

V is TRBV28 and J is TRBJ1-2; TRBD1 is a possible D gene (5 bases). Trimming left V 8 bases short and J 5 bases short, with 12 bases between. The CDR3 has 12 amino acids. Germline V CDR1 and CDR2: MDHEN, SYDVKM. The CDR3 sequence is CASGDSGYGYTF. DNA of the CDR3: TGTGCCAGCGGCGACAGCGGGTATGGCTACACCTTC.

The rearrangement links TRBV30 to TRBJ1-4, with D unresolved. The V gene's germline CDR1 is GTSNPN and CDR2 SVGIG (reference sequence). This CDR3 spans 13 amino acids. Trimming stripped 0 bases from V and 5 bases from J, with 7 bases between. For the CDR3, the DNA is TGTGCCTGGAGTGTGGGCGGGAATGAAAAACTGTTTTTT. Translation: CAWSVGGNEKLFF.

V usage is TRBV10-3 and J usage is TRBJ1-5; D call uncertain. CDR1 is ENHRY, CDR2 SYGVKD, per germline. The CDR3 sequence is 14 residues long. The V gene lost 5 bases and the J gene lost 0 bases, with 8 bases spanning the gap. This chain's CDR3 is CAISREISNQPQHF. CDR3 sequence (DNA): TGTGCCATCAGTAGGGAGATTAGCAATCAGCCCCAGCATTTT.

The chain joins TRBV2 to TRBJ1-3; possibly TRBD1 for D (6 bases). CDR3 length: 14 amino acids. Per the germline V gene, CDR1 is SNHLY and CDR2 is FYNNEI. V lost 5 bases and J lost 4, with 12 bases in between. This chain's CDR3 is CASSSDRSGNTIYF. CDR3 bases: TGTGCCAGCAGTTCTGACAGGTCCGGAAACACCATATATTTT.

The V and J genes are TRBV13 and TRBJ2-3; the match to TRBD2 covers 11 bases. CDR1 is PRHDT and CDR2 is FYEKMQ in the germline V gene (reference sequence). CDR3 size: 15 residues. With 4 bases clipped from V and 1 base from J, the junction kept 1 base outside the gene matches. CDR3 sequence (DNA): TGTGCCAGCAGCTCACTAGCGGGAGGCACAGATACGCAGTATTTT. Amino acids: CASSSLAGGTDTQYF. Complete variable domain (other parts from reference TRBV13 and TRBJ2-3): AAGVIQSPRHLIKEKRETATLKCYPIPRHDTVYWYQQGPGQDPQFLISFYEKMQSDKGSIPDRFSAQQFSDYHSELNMSSLELGDSALYFCASSSLAGGTDTQYFGPGTRLTVL.

V and J are TRBV4-1 and TRBJ2-1; tentative D call: TRBD1 (6 bases). The CDR3 extends over 16 amino acids. Germline-derived CDR1 and CDR2 are MGHRA and YSYEKL. V was pared by 0 bases and J by 7 bases, with 16 bases between. Here the CDR3 DNA reads TGCGCCAGCAGCCAAGACCCCCCAGGCAGGGGTAATGAGCAGTTCTTC. Translated, it gives CASSQDPPGRGNEQFF.

The gene calls are TRBV11-3 and TRBJ2-5; perhaps TRBD1 as D (6 bases). The ends were cut back, 0 bases at V and 7 bases at J, with 6 bases in the middle. The CDR3 sequence is 12 residues long. Per the germline V gene, CDR1 is SGHNT and CDR2 is YENEEA. The CDR3 loop is CASSLETGTQYF. CDR3 nucleotides: TGTGCCAGCAGCTTAGAGACAGGGACCCAGTACTTC.

This sequence joins TRBV12-3 or TRBV12-4 and TRBJ1-1; D uncertain. The ends were cut back, 2 bases at V and 5 bases at J, with 9 bases in the middle. The CDR3 is made up of 13 amino acids. The CDR3, as DNA: TGTGCCAGCAGTTTATTCGGGGTTACTGAAGCTTTCTTT. Encoded protein: CASSLFGVTEAFF.

This chain links TRBV12-3 or TRBV12-4 with TRBJ1-2; 8 bases fit TRBD1. V gave up 5 bases and J gave up 7 bases; unmatched junction bases: 6. The CDR3 is made up of 13 amino acids. CDR3 nucleotides: TGTGCCAGCAGTCCAGGGGGCTGGGGTGGCTACACCTTC. Amino acid sequence: CASSPGGWGGYTF.

V gene TRBV2 combines with J gene TRBJ2-1, with 9 bases aligning to TRBD1. The germline CDR1 and CDR2 sequences are SNHLY and FYNNEI. This CDR3 region has 15 residues. V trimming: 6 bases; J trimming: 3 bases; junction bases outside the gene matches: 6. The CDR3 DNA follows: TGTGCCAGCAGAGGGGGACAGGGCTACTACAATGAGCAGTTCTTC. Translation: CASRGGQGYYNEQFF.

The chain joins TRBV6-4 to TRBJ2-7; 7 bases agree with TRBD2. CDR1 and CDR2 from the germline V gene are MRHNA and SNTAGT. The junction had 15 bases not matched to a gene; V was cut back by 0 bases and J by 1 base. The CDR3 consists of 19 residues. CDR3 loop: CASSDSKGVTSWVSYEQYF. Written as DNA, the CDR3 is TGTGCCAGCAGTGACTCGAAAGGTGTGACTAGCTGGGTTTCCTACGAGCAGTACTTC.

The chain employs TRBV3-1 (or the pseudogene TRBV3-2) and TRBJ1-3; D remains ambiguous. Trimming removed 1 base from V and 0 bases from J, with 7 bases in between. The germline V gene has CDR1 LGHDT and CDR2 YNNKEL (reference sequence). There are 15 residues in the CDR3. Here the CDR3 DNA reads TGTGCCAGCAGCCAAGGGGCTTACTCTGGAAACACCATATATTTT. Its protein product is CASSQGAYSGNTIYF.

This rearrangement joins TRBV7-2 to TRBJ2-7; weak D call: TRBD1 (6 bases). Trimming removed 1 base from V and 11 bases from J, with 15 bases in between. This CDR3 is built from 13 residues. Germline CDR1 is SGHTA and CDR2 is FQGNSA. CDR3 bases: TGTGCCAGCAGCTTAGAGGCCCCGCAGGGGAAGTACTTC. It codes for CASSLEAPQGKYF.

V gene TRBV28 combines with J gene TRBJ2-1, with 11 bases matching TRBD2. CDR1 is MDHEN, CDR2 SYDVKM, per germline. The CDR3 has 16 amino acids. V shed 4 bases, J shed 0 bases, and the junction held 2 bases outside the gene matches. As DNA, the CDR3 is TGTGCCAGCAGTTATAGCGGGAGGGCCTCCTACAATGAGCAGTTCTTC. Residues: CASSYSGRASYNEQFF.

The CDR3 region is CASSDSRPLRQGGTEAFF. For the CDR3, the DNA is TGTGCCAGCAGTGACTCGAGGCCCTTACGACAGGGAGGCACTGAAGCTTTCTTT. The chain links TRBV6-4 to TRBJ1-1, with TRBD1 identical over 7 bases. CDR1 is MRHNA, CDR2 SNTAGT, per germline. This CDR3 is built from 18 residues. J lost 4 bases, V lost 0 bases, and 14 bases had no gene match.

This chain links TRBV27 with TRBJ2-5; D is unresolved. The CDR3 has 13 residues. Trimming shortened V by 6 bases and J by 0 bases, and 8 bases separated the two germline ends. Germline V CDR1 and CDR2: MNHEY, SMNVEV (reference sequence). The CDR3 DNA is TGTGCCAGCAGGAAAAGCTACCAAGAGACCCAGTACTTC. Its translation is CASRKSYQETQYF.